This T cell receptor (beta chain) was obtained from a study of naive and memory T cell subsets. Alpha and beta libraries were amplified separately from the second PCR onward. Four subsets defined by CD45RA and CD27 were sorted after CD3, CD4, CD8 and live/dead staining. With 1 base removed from V and 0 bases from J, the gap between germline ends came to 13 bases. The CDR3 spans 16 residues. CDR1 MDHEN and CDR2 SYDVKM come from the germline V gene. Both TRBC1 and TRBC2 were covered by a beta constant-region primer of two equimolar oligonucleotides. The ligated cDNA underwent four PCR rounds using SP2 and nested alpha and beta constant-region primers. TCRdb used MiXCR to reprocess the UMI-ligation and nested PCR reads, holding one entry per CDR3 protein. The sample records roughly 150,000 distinct CDR3 sequences, around 21% being singletons. General study findings and limits: Over 85% of naive TCR sequences appeared only once, unlike memory subsets. Possibly reflecting memory cells re-expressing CD45RA, a few larger clonotypes occurred in naive repertoires, especially CD8. Clonotypes here are unpaired alpha or beta chain sequences.

This clonotype was seen a few times. The target antigen is unknown. The chain recombines TRBV28 with TRBJ2-7, with D maybe TRBD1 (6 bases). Input material: naive CD8+ T cells from blood. The source is a human donor in good health. The CDR3 region has the DNA TGTGCCAGCAGTTTATCTTCTGGGACATTCTCCTACGAGCAGTACTTC. Translating it yields CASSLSSGTFSYEQYF.